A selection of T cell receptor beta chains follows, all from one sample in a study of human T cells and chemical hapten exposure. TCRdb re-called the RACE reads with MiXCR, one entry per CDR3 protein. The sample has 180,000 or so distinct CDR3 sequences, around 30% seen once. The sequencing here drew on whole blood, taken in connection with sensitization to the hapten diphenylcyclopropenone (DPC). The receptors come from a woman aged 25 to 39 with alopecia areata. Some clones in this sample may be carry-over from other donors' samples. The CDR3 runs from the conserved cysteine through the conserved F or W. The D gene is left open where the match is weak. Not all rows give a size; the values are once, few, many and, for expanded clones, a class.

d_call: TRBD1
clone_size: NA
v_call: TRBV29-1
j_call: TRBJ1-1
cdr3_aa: CSVQRTGPNTEAFF
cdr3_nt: TGCAGCGTCCAGAGGACAGGGCCGAACACTGAAGCTTTCTTT

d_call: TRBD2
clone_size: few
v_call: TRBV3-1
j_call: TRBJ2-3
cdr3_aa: CASSRTSGGLPDTQYF
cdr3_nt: TGTGCCAGCAGCCGGACTAGCGGGGGACTCCCAGATACGCAGTATTTT

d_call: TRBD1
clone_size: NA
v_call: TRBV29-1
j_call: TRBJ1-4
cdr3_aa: CSVADRGGGEKLFF
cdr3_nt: TGCAGCGTTGCGGACAGGGGAGGAGGTGAAAAACTGTTTTTT

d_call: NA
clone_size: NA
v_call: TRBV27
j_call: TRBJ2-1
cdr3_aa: CASSSHSWEQFF
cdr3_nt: TGTGCCAGCAGTTCCCACTCATGGGAGCAGTTCTTC

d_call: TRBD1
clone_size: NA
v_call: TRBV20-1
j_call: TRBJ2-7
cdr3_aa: CSAGDSIYEQYF
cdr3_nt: TGCAGTGCTGGGGACAGTATCTACGAGCAGTACTTC

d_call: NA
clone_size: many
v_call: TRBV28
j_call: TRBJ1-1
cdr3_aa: CASSLGAEAFF
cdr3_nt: TGTGCCAGCAGTTTGGGGGCAGAAGCTTTCTTT

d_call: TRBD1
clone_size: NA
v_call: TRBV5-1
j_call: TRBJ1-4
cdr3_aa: CASSPGTGNEKLFF
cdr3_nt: TGCGCCAGCAGCCCCGGGACAGGAAACGAAAAACTGTTTTTT

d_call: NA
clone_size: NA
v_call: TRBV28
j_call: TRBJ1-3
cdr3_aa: CASKPQGATIYF
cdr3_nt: TGTGCCAGCAAACCCCAAGGGGCCACCATATATTTT

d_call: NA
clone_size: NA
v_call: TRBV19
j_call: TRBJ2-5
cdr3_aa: CASRAPGSQETQYF
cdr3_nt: TGTGCCAGTAGGGCGCCCGGCAGCCAAGAGACCCAGTACTTC

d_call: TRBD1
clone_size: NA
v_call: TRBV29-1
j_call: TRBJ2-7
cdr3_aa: CSVGTGGQDEQYF
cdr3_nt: TGCAGCGTAGGGACAGGGGGGCAGGACGAGCAGTACTTC

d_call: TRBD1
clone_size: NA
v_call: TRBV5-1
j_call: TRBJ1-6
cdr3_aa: CASSLEGQGYNSPLHF
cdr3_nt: TGCGCCAGCAGCTTGGAGGGACAGGGGTATAATTCACCCCTCCACTTT

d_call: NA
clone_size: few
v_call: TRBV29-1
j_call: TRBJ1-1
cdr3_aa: CSAAVNTEAFF
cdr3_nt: TGCAGCGCGGCCGTGAACACTGAAGCTTTCTTT

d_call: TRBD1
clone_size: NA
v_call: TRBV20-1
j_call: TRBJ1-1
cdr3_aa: CSARETGGFAEAFF
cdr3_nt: TGCAGTGCTAGAGAAACAGGGGGCTTCGCTGAAGCTTTCTTT

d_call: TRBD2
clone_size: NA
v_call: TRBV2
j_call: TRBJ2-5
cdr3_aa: CASSLTSARETQYF
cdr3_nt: TGTGCCAGCAGTTTGACTAGCGCCCGGGAGACCCAGTACTTC

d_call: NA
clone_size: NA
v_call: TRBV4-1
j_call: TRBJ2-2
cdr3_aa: CASSQVGANTGELFF
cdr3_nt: TGCGCCAGCAGCCAAGTTGGAGCGAACACCGGGGAGCTGTTTTTT

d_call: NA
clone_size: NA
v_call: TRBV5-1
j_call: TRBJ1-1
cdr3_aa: CASSLGRDTEAFF
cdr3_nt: TGTGCCAGCAGCTTAGGGAGGGACACTGAAGCTTTCTTT

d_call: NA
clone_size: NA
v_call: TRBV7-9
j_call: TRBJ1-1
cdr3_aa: CASRSGEGLTEAFF
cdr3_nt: TGTGCCAGCAGATCAGGAGAGGGCCTCACTGAAGCTTTCTTT

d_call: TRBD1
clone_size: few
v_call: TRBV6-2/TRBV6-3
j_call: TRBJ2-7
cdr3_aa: CASNGQGNYEQYF
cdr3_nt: TGTGCCAGCAATGGACAGGGGAACTACGAGCAGTACTTC

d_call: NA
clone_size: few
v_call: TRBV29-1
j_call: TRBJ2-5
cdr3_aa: CSVEERTKETQYF
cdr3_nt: TGCAGCGTTGAGGAAAGGACTAAAGAGACCCAGTACTTC

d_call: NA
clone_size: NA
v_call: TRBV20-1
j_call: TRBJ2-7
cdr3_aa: CSAIRDDYEQYF
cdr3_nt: TGCAGTGCTATCCGGGATGACTACGAGCAGTACTTC

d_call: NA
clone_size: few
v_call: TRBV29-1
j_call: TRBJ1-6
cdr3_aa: CSPRRRRDNSPLHF
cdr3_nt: TGCAGCCCCCGAAGGCGGAGGGATAATTCACCCCTCCACTTT